This T cell receptor beta chain comes out of a study of CD8 T cells in Susac syndrome. For the study at large: At blood draw, Susac syndrome patients were therapy-naive, on corticosteroids, or on intravenous immunoglobulin alone. Regarding the study as a whole: Where Susac syndrome CD4+ T cell repertoires were concerned, no clonal expansion was evident.

The RNA input was about 0.45 to 1 ug, and it was reverse transcribed with random hexamers. TCRdb re-called the immunoSEQ multiplex PCR reads with MiXCR, one entry per CDR3 protein. The sample includes roughly 150,000 distinct CDR3 sequences, approximately 95% of them seen just once. Remarks on this clonotype: As yet, its antigen is unknown.

CDR3 length: 17 amino acids. The V segment lost 0 bases and the J segment 4 bases; nucleotides outside the gene matches: 8. Germline V gene data show CDR1 as SGDLS and CDR2 as YYNGEE. This receptor was obtained from a human donor with Susac syndrome. The sample was CD4+ T cells from PBMCs. V gene TRBV9 combines with J gene TRBJ2-5; the match to TRBD1 covers 11 bases. The CDR3 region has the DNA TGTGCCAGCAGCGTAGGTGGCGGGACAGGGGGTGGAGAGACCCAGTACTTC. It translates to CASSVGGGTGGGETQYF. Drawing the rest from reference TRBV9 and TRBJ2-5, the complete variable domain is DSGVTQTPKHLITATGQRVTLRCSPRSGDLSVYWYQQSLDQGLQFLIQYYNGEERAKGNILERFSAQQFPDLHSELNLSSLELGDSALYFCASSVGGGTGGGETQYFGPGTRLLVL.